This T cell receptor (beta chain) is from a study of T and B cells in COVID-19 patients. Overall study context: The recovered patients had mostly mild to moderate COVID-19 with outpatient management. Critical illness requiring mechanical ventilation or extracorporeal membrane oxygenation affected about 65% of the 20 active-infection patients.

By frequency in the sample, this clonotype is medium-sized. The target antigen is unknown. Findings and caveats of the study: Symptomatic-phase blood samples from mildly ill patients and early samples from severe cases were scarce. At recovery TRB diversity and richness exceeded healthy donors, after highly clonal active COVID-19 repertoires.

Trimming removed 2 bases from V and 3 bases from J, with 14 bases in between. The V gene's germline CDR1 is SQVTM and CDR2 ANQGSEA. The CDR3 covers 14 residues. TRB rearrangements were amplified by multiplex PCR with BIOMED2 TRB-A/B primers. From the multiplex PCR reads, TCRdb called clonotypes with MiXCR, one entry per CDR3 protein. The sample comprises more than 9,500 distinct CDR3 sequences, around 30% of which are singletons, and over 25% rests with the top ten. Each TRB amplification used roughly 220-550 ng of genomic DNA from blood. Sequencing was performed on blood. The TCR originated in a human donor who had recovered from COVID-19. The rearrangement links TRBV29-1 to TRBJ2-7; D is possibly TRBD1 or TRBD2 (5 bases each). The CDR3 DNA is TGCAGCGTTGAACTGTGGGAGAGGGGCTACGAGCAGTACTTC. Amino acids: CSVELWERGYEQYF.